This T cell receptor (beta chain) was sequenced for a study of technical replicates of blood from a handful of donors. Using immunoSEQ multiplex PCR, the repertoire was profiled, and TCRdb retains in-frame clones only, with some absent. The table lists almost 70,000 clones, 92% of them singletons. CDR1 and CDR2 from the germline V gene are LNHNV and YYDKDF (reference sequence). This CDR3 spans 13 amino acids. V was clipped by 1 base and J by 8 bases; unmatched bases: 4. This sequence originates from a human donor in good health. The specimen sequenced was T cells isolated from PBMCs. V is TRBV15 and J is TRBJ1-1; 7 nucleotides match TRBD1. The CDR3 bases are TGTGCCACCAGCAGAGCGAGGGGGCGCGAAGCTTTCTTT. This translates into CATSRARGREAFF. Combining the CDR3 with reference TRBV15 and TRBJ1-1 gives the whole variable domain DAMVIQNPRYQVTQFGKPVTLSCSQTLNHNVMYWYQQKSSQAPKLLFHYYDKDFNNEADTPDNFQSRRPNTSFCFLDIRSPGLGDTAMYLCATSRARGREAFFGQGTRLTVV.